These 32 T cell receptor beta chains originate from one sample sequenced in a study of blood T cell repertoires in COVID-19. The repertoire was sequenced with immunoSEQ multiplex PCR; TCRdb's copy has only in-frame clones and lacks some. Counted here are approximately 170,000 clones, around 82% occurring once; the ten biggest clones make up roughly 1.1%. The specimen sequenced was peripheral blood. The receptors were gathered from a man aged 60-69 years who had recovered from COVID-19.

The chain is built from TRBV27 and TRBJ1-1, with TRBD1 matching 9 bases. The CDR3 has 16 residues. Trimming at V came to 4 bases and at J to 1 base, leaving 7 bases not matched to a gene. Germline lookup yields CDR1 MNHEY and CDR2 SMNVEV (reference sequence). The CDR3 bases are TGTGCCAGCAGTTCGGGGACAGGGAGGTGGAACACTGAAGCTTTCTTT. Translation: CASSSGTGRWNTEAFF.

The chain combines TRBV5-4 with TRBJ2-5; 16 nucleotides agree with TRBD2. The J segment lost 7 bases and the V segment lost 3 bases, leaving 9 bases of the junction unmatched. The CDR3 runs to 17 residues. The germline V gene encodes CDR1 SGHNT and CDR2 YYREEE (reference sequence). Written as DNA, the CDR3 is TGTGCCAGCAGCTCCGGGACTAGCGGGGGGGCACCCGGGACCCAGTACTTC. It is translated as CASSSGTSGGAPGTQYF.

The rearrangement joins TRBV9 to TRBJ1-5; 7 bases are a match to TRBD1. There are 15 residues in the CDR3. Germline V gene lookup returns CDR1 SGDLS and CDR2 YYNGEE. J lost 2 bases, V lost 3 bases, and 5 bases had no gene match. This chain's CDR3 is CASSESGGGNQPQHF. The CDR3 bases are TGTGCCAGCAGCGAATCAGGGGGAGGCAATCAGCCCCAGCATTTT.

This clone occurred once. The chain employs TRBV6-6 and TRBJ2-3, with 12 bases that match TRBD2. The CDR3 spans 16 residues. V dropped 6 bases and J dropped 1; count of bases not matched to a gene: 5. Per germline, CDR1 MNHNY and CDR2 SVGAGI (reference sequence). CDR3 sequence reads: CASRSLAGGGTDTQYF. In DNA, the CDR3 is TGTGCCAGCAGATCTCTAGCGGGGGGGGGCACAGATACGCAGTATTTT.

The chain couples TRBV9 to TRBJ2-1, with 7 positions matching TRBD1. There are 13 residues in the CDR3. V dropped 2 bases and J dropped 8; count of bases not matched to a gene: 4. Germline loops: CDR1 SGDLS, CDR2 YYNGEE. The CDR3 protein is CASSVRDSYEQFF. The CDR3 DNA is TGTGCCAGCAGCGTCCGGGACAGCTATGAGCAGTTCTTC.

The chain employs TRBV3-1 (or the pseudogene TRBV3-2) and TRBJ2-3, with a tentative D call TRBD2 (5 bases). Trimming took 1 base from V and 6 from J, leaving 11 bases between them. This CDR3 has 14 amino acids. Germline lookup yields CDR1 LGHDT and CDR2 YNNKEL (reference sequence). Written as DNA, the CDR3 is TGTGCCAGCAGCCAAGGGCGGGCTGCGGATACGCAGTATTTT. Protein sequence: CASSQGRAADTQYF.

CDR3 sequence (DNA): TGTGCCAGCAGCCAACGGGGGGCGGCGGCGGGCGATGAAAAACTGTTTTTT. It yields the protein CASSQRGAAAGDEKLFF. The chain links TRBV3-1 (or the pseudogene TRBV3-2) to TRBJ1-4; perhaps TRBD1 as D (6 bases). Germline CDR1 LGHDT, CDR2 YNNKEL (reference sequence). The CDR3 has 17 amino acids. Trimming cost V 2 bases and J 6 bases, with 19 bases left between them.

The CDR3 region is CASSDEGAFF. For the CDR3, the DNA is TGTGCCAGCAGTGACGAGGGAGCTTTCTTT. V gene TRBV6-1 combines with J gene TRBJ1-1, with D hard to call. Between the trimmed V and J ends, which lost 3 bases and 10 bases, there was a span of 6 bases. Germline CDR1 MNHNS, CDR2 SASEGT. CDR3 length equals 10 residues.

The chain recombines TRBV27 with TRBJ1-3, with unresolved D. The CDR3 spans 14 residues. From germline, CDR1 is MNHEY and CDR2 SMNVEV (reference sequence). Trimming pared 4 bases from V and 2 bases from J, leaving 9 bases between. The DNA for the CDR3 is TGTGCCAGCAGTTCCGCGGGAACTGGAAACACCATATATTTT. It codes for CASSSAGTGNTIYF.

Here the CDR3 reads CASSRRTGRQETQYF. The CDR3 DNA sequence: TGTGCCAGCAGCAGGAGGACAGGCCGCCAAGAGACCCAGTACTTC. The chain links TRBV21-1 to TRBJ2-5; the table's D gene call, TRBD1, was not cross checked with the DNA. TRBV21-1 is assigned pseudogene status. The CDR3 totals 15 residues.

The chain links TRBV7-2 to TRBJ2-7, with D possibly being TRBD1 (8 bases). Germline CDR1 is SGHTA and CDR2 is FQGNSA. The CDR3 sequence is 16 residues long. Between the trimmed V and J ends, which lost 4 bases and 4 bases, there was a span of 20 bases. In DNA, the CDR3 is TGTGCCAGCAGCTCCCCCTCCGGACAGGGAGGGTACGAGCAGTACTTC. Encoded protein: CASSSPSGQGGYEQYF. The full variable domain, rest sourced from reference TRBV7-2 and TRBJ2-7, is GAGVSQSPSNKVTEKGKDVELRCDPISGHTALYWYRQSLGQGLEFLIYFQGNSAPDKSGLPSDRFSAERTGGSVSTLTIQRTQQEDSAVYLCASSSPSGQGGYEQYFGPGTRLTVT.

The chain couples TRBV20-1 to TRBJ1-1, with 7 nucleotides matching TRBD1. The CDR3 is 14 residues long. Germline CDR1 reads DFQATT; CDR2 reads SNEGSKA (reference sequence). The V gene end was trimmed by 3 bases and the J gene end by 3 bases; junction bases not matched to a gene: 7. CDR3 DNA sequence: TGCAGTGCTAGTCAGGGGGAATCTGACACTGAAGCTTTCTTT. Its protein is CSASQGESDTEAFF.

The chain couples TRBV19 to TRBJ2-3, with TRBD1 identical over 9 bases. V gave up 10 bases and J gave up 6 bases; unmatched junction bases: 17. Germline CDR1 reads LNHDA; CDR2 reads SQIVND (reference sequence). The CDR3 length is 16 residues. Written as DNA, the CDR3 is TGTGCCATAATCGAGGGGACAGGGAGGGTGAATGATACGCAGTATTTT. Its translation: CAIIEGTGRVNDTQYF.

The chain carries TRBV7-9 and TRBJ1-2, with TRBD1 identical over 8 bases. The length of the CDR3 is 16 residues. Germline V gene data show CDR1 as SEHNR and CDR2 as FQNEAQ (reference sequence). J lost 0 bases, V lost 5 bases, and 8 bases had no gene match. The CDR3 region has the DNA TGTGCCAGCAGCCAGGGACAGGCCCAAGCTAACTATGGCTACACCTTC. Translated, it gives CASSQGQAQANYGYTF.

This chain uses TRBV10-3 with TRBJ2-4; tentatively, D is TRBD1 (5 bases). V was clipped by 2 bases and J by 6 bases, with 14 bases between them. CDR1 and CDR2 from the germline V gene are ENHRY and SYGVKD. The CDR3 totals 15 residues. The CDR3 nucleotides read TGTGCCATCAGTGAGCGGCAGGGTGCGAGAAACATTCAGTACTTC. Its translation is CAISERQGARNIQYF.

CDR3 nucleotides: TGTGCCAGTAGTCCCGGGGTGATCAGTTATAATTCACCCCTCCACTTT. It yields the protein CASSPGVISYNSPLHF. This chain joins TRBV19 and TRBJ1-6; D is unresolved. Germline CDR1 LNHDA, CDR2 SQIVND (reference sequence). The CDR3 contains 16 residues. Trimming shortened V by 5 bases and J by 4 bases, and 15 bases separated the two germline ends. The full variable domain, rest sourced from reference TRBV19 and TRBJ1-6, is DGGITQSPKYLFRKEGQNVTLSCEQNLNHDAMYWYRQDPGQGLRLIYYSQIVNDFQKGDIAEGYSVSREKKESFPLTVTSAQKNPTAFYLCASSPGVISYNSPLHFGNGTRLTVT.

The chain links TRBV9 to TRBJ2-5; D is perhaps TRBD2 (6 bases). Trimming left V 4 bases short and J 1 base short, with 20 bases between. Germline-derived CDR1 and CDR2 are SGDLS and YYNGEE. The CDR3 length is 17 residues. The CDR3: CASSPTWGGGTQETQYF. For the CDR3, the DNA is TGTGCCAGCAGCCCTACCTGGGGCGGCGGGACCCAAGAGACCCAGTACTTC.

The chain couples TRBV4-1 to TRBJ1-2; D possibly corresponds to TRBD1 (5 bases). V was cut by 2 bases and J by 3 bases, with 19 bases left in between. This CDR3 is 17 amino acids long. Germline CDR1 MGHRA, CDR2 YSYEKL. The CDR3 nucleotides read TGCGCCAGCAGCCAAAAAGGGGACTCCCGGGCGGACTATGGCTACACCTTC. It yields the protein CASSQKGDSRADYGYTF.

This clone was detected once. The rearrangement joins TRBV7-3 to TRBJ2-1; 10 nucleotides align to TRBD2. The CDR3 sequence is 20 residues long. The V segment lost 5 bases and the J segment 7 bases; nucleotides outside the gene matches: 23. CDR1 is SGHTA and CDR2 is FQGTGA in the germline V gene. The CDR3 DNA sequence: TGTGCCAGCAGCCTAGAATCGGGAGGGGAGGCTAGCGGGGGTTATAATGAGCAGTTCTTC. This sequence encodes CASSLESGGEASGGYNEQFF.

The J gene is TRBJ2-5, the V gene TRBV9; tentative D call: TRBD2 (5 bases). Germline values: CDR1 SGDLS, CDR2 YYNGEE. V gave up 0 bases and J gave up 5 bases, with 11 bases separating them. This CDR3 contains 14 residues. CDR3 protein: CASSVGTGWETQYF. CDR3 bases: TGTGCCAGCAGCGTAGGAACGGGGTGGGAGACCCAGTACTTC.

The chain joins TRBV4-2 to TRBJ2-1, with 7 bases lining up with TRBD2. The V gene end was trimmed by 4 bases and the J gene end by 9 bases; junction bases not matched to a gene: 6. The CDR3 sequence is 13 residues long. Germline values: CDR1 LGHNA, CDR2 YNFKEQ. The CDR3 DNA follows: TGTGCCAGCAGCCCAAGCGGGGAAGGTGAGCAGTTCTTC. Amino acid sequence: CASSPSGEGEQFF.

The chain joins TRBV7-9 to TRBJ2-5, with TRBD1 identical over 9 bases. This CDR3 is 19 amino acids long. Per germline, CDR1 SEHNR and CDR2 FQNEAQ (reference sequence). J gave up 1 base and V 5 bases, and 17 bases lay outside the gene matches. The CDR3 DNA reads as TGTGCCAGCAGCCCCCCCCTCACCCGGGACAGGGAAAGCCAAGAGACCCAGTACTTC. It is translated as CASSPPLTRDRESQETQYF. Looking up the rest from reference TRBV7-9 and TRBJ2-5 gives the full variable domain: DTGVSQNPRHKITKRGQNVTFRCDPISEHNRLYWYRQTLGQGPEFLTYFQNEAQLEKSRLLSDRFSAERPKGSFSTLEIQRTEQGDSAMYLCASSPPLTRDRESQETQYFGPGTRLLVL.

J is TRBJ2-7 and V is TRBV15; D possibly corresponds to TRBD1 (6 bases). Germline assignment: CDR1 LNHNV and CDR2 YYDKDF (reference sequence). The CDR3 consists of 15 residues. Trimming shortened V by 1 base and J by 3 bases, and 13 bases separated the two germline ends. DNA of the CDR3: TGTGCCACCAGCAGAGGGGACAACAATCACTACGAGCAGTACTTC. This codes for CATSRGDNNHYEQYF.

Regarding this clone: One end of the junction is discordant with germline, which a read error may explain. The CDR3, as DNA: TGTGCCAGCAGCAACCCTAGCGGGGGGCGCGAATTT. This sequence encodes CASSNPSGGREF. The chain links TRBV5-6 to TRBJ2-3, with 11 positions matching TRBD2. Germline CDR1 is SGHDT and CDR2 is YYEEEE. The length of the CDR3 is 12 residues. Together with reference TRBV5-6 and TRBJ2-3, the CDR3 gives the full variable domain: DAGVTQSPTHLIKTRGQQVTLRCSPKSGHDTVSWYQQALGQGPQFIFQYYEEEERQRGNFPDRFSGHQFPNYSSELNVNALLLGDSALYLCASSNPSGGREFGPGTRLTVL.

CDR3 DNA: TGTGCCAGCCTTGGCGGGGGCTTATACGAGCAGTACTTC. The encoded protein is CASLGGGLYEQYF. The chain recombines TRBV2 with TRBJ2-7; a weak D match, TRBD2 (7 bases). Between the trimmed V and J ends, which lost 8 bases and 4 bases, there was a span of 15 bases. The CDR3 is 13 residues long. CDR1 is SNHLY, CDR2 FYNNEI, per germline.

This chain joins TRBV7-9 and TRBJ1-4; TRBD1 is a possible D gene (6 bases). This CDR3 comprises 14 residues. CDR1 SEHNR and CDR2 FQNEAQ come from the germline V gene (reference sequence). V was clipped by 0 bases and J by 7 bases, with 9 bases between them. The CDR3 loop is CASSLAGAPEKLFF. For the CDR3, the DNA is TGTGCCAGCAGCTTAGCGGGGGCCCCTGAAAAACTGTTTTTT.

The rearrangement joins TRBV29-1 to TRBJ2-1; TRBD2 agrees at 8 bases. The J segment lost 7 bases and the V segment lost 3 bases, leaving 5 bases of the junction unmatched. Germline CDR1 SQVTM, CDR2 ANQGSEA. This CDR3 has 13 residues. The chain's CDR3 is CSVESGGWNEQFF. The DNA of the CDR3 is TGCAGCGTTGAGTCGGGGGGGTGGAATGAGCAGTTCTTC.

The J gene is TRBJ2-3, the V gene TRBV11-3; the D gene is possibly TRBD2 (5 bases). CDR3 length: 14 amino acids. V was clipped by 2 bases and J by 4 bases, with 10 bases between them. The germline gives CDR1 SGHNT, CDR2 YENEEA. The CDR3 coding sequence is TGTGCCAGCAGCTTATCACCTAGCTCAGATACGCAGTATTTT. Its protein is CASSLSPSSDTQYF. The complete variable domain, with remaining parts taken from reference TRBV11-3 and TRBJ2-3, reads EAGVVQSPRYKIIEKKQPVAFWCNPISGHNTLYWYLQNLGQGPELLIRYENEEAVDDSQLPKDRFSAERLKGVDSTLKIQPAELGDSAVYLCASSLSPSSDTQYFGPGTRLTVL.

CDR3 region: CALKGERGRDEQFF. The CDR3 DNA sequence: TGTGCCTTAAAAGGGGAACGGGGGAGAGATGAGCAGTTCTTC. The V and J genes are TRBV12-5 and TRBJ2-1; maybe TRBD2 (6 bases). Germline V gene lookup returns CDR1 LGHNT and CDR2 FRNRAP. The length of the CDR3 is 14 residues.

The DNA for the CDR3 is TGTGCCAGCAGTTCCCCTCGAGCCAAAAACATTCAGTACTTC. Translation: CASSSPRAKNIQYF. The chain employs TRBV6-5 and TRBJ2-4; no reliable D call. Trimming pared 4 bases from V and 0 bases from J, leaving 7 bases between. Germline CDR1 and CDR2: MNHEY and SVGAGI. The CDR3 sequence is 14 residues long.

CDR3 nucleotides: TGTGCCAGCAGCTTAAGGGGGACAGAGAATTCACCCCTCCACTTT. Translating it yields CASSLRGTENSPLHF. The chain recombines TRBV7-9 with TRBJ1-6, with 7 bases matching TRBD1. V shed 2 bases, J shed 7 bases, and the junction held 5 bases outside the gene matches. The CDR3 contains 15 residues. Per germline, CDR1 SEHNR and CDR2 FQNEAQ (reference sequence).

The chain links TRBV30 to TRBJ1-3; D is uncertain. The germline CDR1 and CDR2 sequences are GTSNPN and SVGIG (reference sequence). This CDR3 has 14 amino acids. The V and J ends lost 0 bases and 2 bases respectively, with 8 bases between them. The CDR3 region is CAWSVDETGNTIYF. Here the CDR3 DNA reads TGTGCCTGGAGTGTCGATGAGACTGGAAACACCATATATTTT.